This T cell receptor (beta chain) is drawn from a study of shared clonotypes between healthy human individuals. Repertoires were generated with immunoSEQ multiplex PCR, while TCRdb's copy carries only in-frame clones and drops some. The table has more than 550,000 clones, about 90% seen once. The sequenced sample consisted of memory CD8+ T cells from PBMCs. Subset reported: CD45RO+ cells pooled with CCR7-negative TemRA cells. The sequence derives from a man aged 18 to 29 in good health. Some clones in this sample may be carry-over from other donors' samples.

As DNA, the CDR3 is TGTGCCAGCAGCCTAGACAGGGACAATGAGCAGTTCTTC. Translated: CASSLDRDNEQFF. The gene calls are TRBV7-6 and TRBJ2-1; 7 positions match TRBD1. Losses at the gene ends were 5 bases for V and 5 bases for J; bases not matched to a gene: 3. This CDR3 is 13 amino acids long. In germline, CDR1 is SGHVS, CDR2 FNYEAQ. The full variable domain, its missing parts supplied by reference TRBV7-6 and TRBJ2-1, is GAGVSQSPRYKVTKRGQDVALRCDPISGHVSLYWYRQALGQGPEFLTYFNYEAQQDKSGLPNDRFSAERPEGSISTLTIQRTEQRDSAMYRCASSLDRDNEQFFGPGTRLTVL.